This is a list of T cell receptor beta chains from one sample in a study of blood T cell repertoires in COVID-19. TCRdb's copy holds only in-frame clones and misses some; the assay was immunoSEQ multiplex PCR. This table holds some 80,000 clones, roughly 82% found once. Sequencing was carried out using peripheral blood. The receptor set was obtained from a woman between 45 and 65 years old with acute or convalescent COVID-19. Each CDR3 is given with its conserved first and last residue. Each record gives: V gene, J gene, CDR3 protein.

TRBV2	TRBJ2-7	CARGGQGNEQYF
TRBV29-1	TRBJ1-1	CSVGANTEAFF
TRBV20-1	TRBJ1-1	CSATKNTEAFF
TRBV12-3/TRBV12-4	TRBJ1-1	CASSLVGNTEAFF
TRBV12-3/TRBV12-4	TRBJ2-1	CASIPLANNEQFF
TRBV27	TRBJ2-4	CASREQGNKNIQYF
TRBV5-4	TRBJ1-6	CASSSGRGRDSPLHF
TRBV12-3/TRBV12-4	TRBJ1-5	CASSFSGDQPQHF
TRBV28	TRBJ1-1	CAIQRGTEAFF
TRBV4-3	TRBJ2-5	CASSQDIERRETQYF
TRBV7-2	TRBJ2-3	CASSLAGGTTDTQYF
TRBV18	TRBJ2-3	CASSPPAGGSDTQYF
TRBV28	TRBJ1-3	CASSLKGDTIYF
TRBV11-2	TRBJ1-1	CASSQARDRALGTEAFF
TRBV7-9	TRBJ1-4	CASTRVATNEKLFF
TRBV19	TRBJ1-1	CASLGQGFTEAFF
TRBV7-6	TRBJ2-7	CASSFGTGYEQYF
TRBV4-3	TRBJ2-2	CASSQERGVTGELFF
TRBV4-2	TRBJ2-6	CASTGAGANVLTF
TRBV9	TRBJ1-3	CASSVALAGTGSSNAIYF